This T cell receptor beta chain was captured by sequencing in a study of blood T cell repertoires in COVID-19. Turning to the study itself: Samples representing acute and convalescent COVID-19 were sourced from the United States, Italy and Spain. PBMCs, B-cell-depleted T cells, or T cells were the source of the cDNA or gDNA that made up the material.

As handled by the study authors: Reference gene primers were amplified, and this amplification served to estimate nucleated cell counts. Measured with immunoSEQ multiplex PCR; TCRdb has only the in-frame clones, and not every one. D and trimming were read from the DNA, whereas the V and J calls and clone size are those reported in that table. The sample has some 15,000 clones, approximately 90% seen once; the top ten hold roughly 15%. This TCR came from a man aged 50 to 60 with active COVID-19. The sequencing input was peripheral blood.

The CDR3 coding sequence is TGTGCCATTCGCACGGGAGTGGGAATTAATGAGCAGTTCTTC. Protein product: CAIRTGVGINEQFF. The chain is built from TRBV6-5 and TRBJ2-1; D is perhaps TRBD2 (6 bases). Germline V lookup: CDR1 MNHEY, CDR2 SVGAGI. Trimming left V 10 bases short and J 7 bases short, with 20 bases between. The CDR3 covers 14 residues.